This TCR beta chain was identified in a study of patients and donors after allogeneic stem cell transplantation. MiXCR, applied by TCRdb to the RT-PCR reads, yields one record per CDR3 protein. The sample lists approximately 90,000 distinct CDR3 sequences; less than 5% were seen once. The V end was cut by 0 bases, the J end by 3 bases, with 3 bases between. The CDR3 consists of 13 residues. CDR1 SGHAT and CDR2 FQNNGV come from the germline V gene. The sample comprised blood, either unsorted or a sorted T cell fraction (not recorded which). The chain uses TRBV11-2 and TRBJ1-5; D not certain. This TCR came from a human donor who was either an allogeneic HSCT recipient or a stem cell or donor lymphocyte infusion donor (not recorded which). It is not recorded whose cells these are; they may come from a transplant donor. CDR3 nucleotides: TGTGCCAGCAGCTTAGATATCAATCAGCCCCAGCATTTT. This encodes CASSLDINQPQHF.